This TCR beta chain was obtained from a study of T cells expressing NK-cell markers. The cDNA for TCR beta came from 5'RACE template switching with UMIs. TCRdb re-called the 5' RACE reads and gives one entry per CDR3 protein, without DNA. Across about 460,000 distinct CDR3 sequences, the top ten clones capture around 1.4% of the sample. The source of this sequence is a woman aged 45 to 65 in good health. Sequencing used blood T cells: a sorted CD56 or NKG2C T cell subset, CD4+ or CD8+ T cells, or bulk PBMC T cells (not recorded which).

The CDR3 spells CASSERGGEEYF. This chain joins TRBV6-1 and TRBJ2-4; the D gene TCRdb calls, TRBD1, cannot be checked with no DNA. Germline V CDR1 and CDR2: MNHNS, SASEGT. The CDR3 has 12 residues.